The 16 T cell receptor beta chains below come from one sample, sequenced in a study of read filtering for tumor transcriptome and immune sequencing. This library used about 360 ng RNA and molecular barcoded adaptors spanning alpha/delta and beta/gamma chains. In TCRdb, the reads were re-called with MiXCR into one record per CDR3 protein. The sample holds about 130,000 distinct CDR3 sequences; approximately 13% are singletons and the top ten take 6.5% to 9%. The sample was a population of CD138-negative cells sorted from bone marrow. The receptors were gathered from a donor older than 35 with multiple myeloma.

The chain joins TRBV12-3 or TRBV12-4 to TRBJ2-1; the D is unclear. The V and J ends lost 7 bases and 5 bases respectively, with 12 bases between them. The CDR3 spans 13 residues. Here the CDR3 reads CASTAARDNEQFF. The CDR3 DNA sequence: TGTGCCAGCACCGCCGCAAGGGACAATGAGCAGTTCTTC.

V usage is TRBV19 and J usage is TRBJ2-2; 10 bases map to TRBD1. Germline-derived CDR1 and CDR2 are LNHDA and SQIVND (reference sequence). V shed 5 bases, J shed 7 bases, and the junction held 10 bases outside the gene matches. The CDR3 sequence is 16 residues long. The CDR3 region has the DNA TGTGCCAGTAGTCCCCGGGACAGGGGCTTAGACGGGGAGCTGTTTTTT. Its translation: CASSPRDRGLDGELFF. Based on the CDR3 plus reference TRBV19 and TRBJ2-2, the full variable domain is DGGITQSPKYLFRKEGQNVTLSCEQNLNHDAMYWYRQDPGQGLRLIYYSQIVNDFQKGDIAEGYSVSREKKESFPLTVTSAQKNPTAFYLCASSPRDRGLDGELFFGEGSRLTVL.

This clonotype was counted ten times or more. The chain couples TRBV20-1 to TRBJ2-3; a possible D gene is TRBD2 (6 bases). The V end lost 2 bases, the J end lost 4 bases, and 16 bases lay between the germline ends. In germline, CDR1 is DFQATT, CDR2 SNEGSKA (reference sequence). The CDR3 is made up of 15 amino acids. CDR3 loop: CSARLASDQADTQYF. CDR3 nucleotides: TGCAGTGCTAGATTGGCTAGCGATCAGGCAGATACGCAGTATTTT.

This clonotype was seen more than once but under ten times. The V and J genes are TRBV29-1 and TRBJ2-1; weak D call: TRBD2 (5 bases). CDR3 length: 13 amino acids. Germline V gene sequence: CDR1 SQVTM, CDR2 ANQGSEA. V was pared by 8 bases and J by 8 bases, with 19 bases between. As DNA, the CDR3 is TGCAGCCTTATCCCCGGACTGGGCGATGAGCAGTTCTTC. Its translation is CSLIPGLGDEQFF.

This clonotype has a handful of counts. This chain joins TRBV20-1 and TRBJ2-5; D call uncertain. There are 14 residues in the CDR3. Germline V gene data show CDR1 as DFQATT and CDR2 as SNEGSKA (reference sequence). Trimming left V 0 bases short and J 1 base short, with 9 bases between. As DNA, the CDR3 is TGCAGTGCTAGAGAAAGGGCTCCCCAAGAGACCCAGTACTTC. Amino acids: CSARERAPQETQYF.

Remarks on this clonotype: At one end the junction does not follow the germline gene, possibly because of a read error. The V and J genes are TRBV20-1 and TRBJ2-3; 7 nucleotides match TRBD1. Germline V CDR1 and CDR2: DFQATT, SNEGSKA (reference sequence). There are 14 residues in the CDR3. CDR3 region: CSARYYGGTDTLYF. Written as DNA, the CDR3 is TGCAGTGCTAGGTATTACGGTGGGACAGATACGCTGTATTTT.

This clonotype was counted ten times or more. J is TRBJ2-5 and V is TRBV7-7, with D perhaps TRBD1 (5 bases). The CDR3 runs 13 residues. Germline lookup yields CDR1 SSHAT and CDR2 FNYEAQ (reference sequence). Trimming removed 1 base from V and 4 bases from J, with 7 bases in between. CDR3 sequence reads: CASSLGQRETQYF. The CDR3 DNA reads TGTGCCAGCAGCTTAGGACAGCGAGAGACCCAGTACTTC. Full variable domain (rest looked up from reference TRBV7-7 and TRBJ2-5): GAGVSQSPRYKVTKRGQDVTLRCDPISSHATLYWYQQALGQGPEFLTYFNYEAQPDKSGLPSDRFSAERPEGSISTLTIQRTEQRDSAMYRCASSLGQRETQYFGPGTRLLVL.

There are many counts of this clonotype. The chain uses TRBV15 and TRBJ1-2; D unclear. CDR3 length: 14 residues. Germline-derived CDR1 and CDR2 are LNHNV and YYDKDF (reference sequence). V was cut by 5 bases and J by 4 bases, with 14 bases left in between. The CDR3 protein is CATSPRGDGYGYTF. CDR3 bases: TGTGCCACCAGCCCCCGGGGTGATGGCTATGGCTACACCTTC.

This clonotype was recorded at least ten times. This chain uses TRBV19 with TRBJ1-5; D is unresolved. From germline, CDR1 is LNHDA and CDR2 SQIVND (reference sequence). Trimming left V 6 bases short and J 5 bases short, with 8 bases between. This CDR3 has 12 residues. In nucleotides, the CDR3 is TGTGCCAGTAGCCAAGCGTATCAGCCCCAGCATTTT. It codes for CASSQAYQPQHF. The whole variable domain, remainder taken from reference TRBV19 and TRBJ1-5, is DGGITQSPKYLFRKEGQNVTLSCEQNLNHDAMYWYRQDPGQGLRLIYYSQIVNDFQKGDIAEGYSVSREKKESFPLTVTSAQKNPTAFYLCASSQAYQPQHFGDGTRLSIL.

In its sample, this clonotype was seen many times. The rearrangement joins TRBV4-1 to TRBJ2-2; 7 positions match TRBD1. V was clipped by 3 bases and J by 2 bases; unmatched bases: 6. This CDR3 has 16 residues. Germline V lookup: CDR1 MGHRA, CDR2 YSYEKL. CDR3 residues: CASSQWTGQNTGELFF. For the CDR3, the DNA is TGCGCCAGCAGCCAGTGGACAGGCCAAAACACCGGGGAGCTGTTTTTT.

The rearrangement uses TRBV27 and TRBJ2-1; TRBD2 matches 7 bases. The germline CDR1 and CDR2 sequences are MNHEY and SMNVEV (reference sequence). Trimming took 4 bases from V and 9 from J; bases not matched to a gene: 6. CDR3 length: 13 amino acids. The CDR3 loop is CASSWTSDGEQFF. The CDR3 DNA is TGTGCCAGCAGTTGGACTAGTGATGGTGAGCAGTTCTTC.

This clonotype was counted ten times or more. The rearrangement uses TRBV12-3 or TRBV12-4 and TRBJ1-6; D is unclear. With 5 bases removed from V and 1 base from J, the gap between germline ends came to 9 bases. The CDR3 is made up of 15 amino acids. CDR3 in amino acids: CASSPPRSYNSPLHF. The CDR3 region has the DNA TGTGCCAGCAGTCCGCCGCGGTCCTATAATTCACCCCTCCACTTT.

This clonotype has at least ten counts. In DNA form, the CDR3 reads TGCAGTGCTAGTAACAGCTTGGGCTCCTACGAGCAGTACTTC. It yields the protein CSASNSLGSYEQYF. The chain joins TRBV20-1 to TRBJ2-7; D gene uncertain. The CDR3 is 14 residues long. The germline V gene has CDR1 DFQATT and CDR2 SNEGSKA (reference sequence). V was trimmed by 3 bases and J by 0 bases, leaving 12 bases between them.

This clonotype was counted only a few times. The chain recombines TRBV30 with TRBJ2-1; 8 nucleotides line up with TRBD2. Germline V gene lookup returns CDR1 GTSNPN and CDR2 SVGIG (reference sequence). The CDR3 totals 15 residues. The V and J ends lost 4 bases and 9 bases, in that order; junction bases with no gene match: 14. The CDR3 protein is CAWTSQREPPREQFF. Written as DNA, the CDR3 is TGTGCCTGGACGTCCCAGCGGGAGCCGCCCCGTGAGCAGTTCTTC.

This clonotype was seen at least ten times. The chain couples TRBV6-2 or TRBV6-3 to TRBJ2-7; either TRBD1 or TRBD2 may fit D (5 bases each). V lost 5 bases and J 4 bases, leaving 12 bases between the germline ends. From germline, CDR1 is MNHEY and CDR2 SVGEGT. The length of the CDR3 is 13 residues. CDR3 sequence reads: CASSRRGEYEQYF. As DNA, the CDR3 is TGTGCCAGCAGTCGCCGAGGGGAATACGAGCAGTACTTC.

This clonotype occurred many times. The chain uses TRBV5-1 and TRBJ1-6, with unresolved D. CDR3 length equals 14 residues. Trimming took off 1 base at V and 7 bases at J, with 9 bases between the two ends. Germline-derived CDR1 and CDR2 are SGHRS and YFSETQ. The CDR3 nucleotides are TGCGCCAGCAGCTTGAGGCAGGTGAATTCACCCCTCCACTTT. It specifies CASSLRQVNSPLHF.